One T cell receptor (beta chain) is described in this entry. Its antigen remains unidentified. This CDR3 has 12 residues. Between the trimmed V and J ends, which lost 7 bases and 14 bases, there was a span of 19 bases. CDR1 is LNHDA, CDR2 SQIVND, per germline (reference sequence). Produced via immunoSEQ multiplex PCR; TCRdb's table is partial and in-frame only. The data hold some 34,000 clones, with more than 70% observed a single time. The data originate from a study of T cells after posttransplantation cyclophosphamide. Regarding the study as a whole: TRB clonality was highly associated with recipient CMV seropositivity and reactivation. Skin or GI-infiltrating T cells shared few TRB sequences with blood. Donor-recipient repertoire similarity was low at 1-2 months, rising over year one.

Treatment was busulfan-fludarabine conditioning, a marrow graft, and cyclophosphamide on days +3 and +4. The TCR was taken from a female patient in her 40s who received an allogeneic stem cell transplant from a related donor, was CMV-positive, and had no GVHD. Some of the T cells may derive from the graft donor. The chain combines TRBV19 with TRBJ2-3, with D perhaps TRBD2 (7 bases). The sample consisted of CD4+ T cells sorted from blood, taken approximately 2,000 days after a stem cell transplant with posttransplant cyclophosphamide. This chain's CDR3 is CASTLGGLELYF. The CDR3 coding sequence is TGTGCCAGTACCCTGGGGGGGCTTGAGTTGTATTTT.